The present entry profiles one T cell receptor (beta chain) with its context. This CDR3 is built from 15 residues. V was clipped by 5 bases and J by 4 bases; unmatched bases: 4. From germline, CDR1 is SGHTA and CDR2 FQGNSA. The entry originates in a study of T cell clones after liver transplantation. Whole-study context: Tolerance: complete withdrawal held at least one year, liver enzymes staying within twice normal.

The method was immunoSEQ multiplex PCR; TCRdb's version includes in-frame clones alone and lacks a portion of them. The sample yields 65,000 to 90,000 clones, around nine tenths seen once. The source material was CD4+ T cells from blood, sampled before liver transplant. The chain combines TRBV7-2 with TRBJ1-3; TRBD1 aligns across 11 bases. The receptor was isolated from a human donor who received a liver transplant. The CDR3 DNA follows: TGTGCCAGCAGCCCGGACAGGGGGCAAGGAAACACCATATATTTT. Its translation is CASSPDRGQGNTIYF.